This T cell receptor beta chain derives from a study of cytomegalovirus exposure and HLA in healthy donors. Study-wide background: The study's early data release held about 80 million unique TCRs from HLA-typed donors. Study results and caveats: Beyond CMV serostatus, there was no information to go on about immune exposure. In an earlier analysis, productive rearrangement rates for most beta V segments clustered near 87% or 30%. It was 150 to 200 TCR beta chains that were listed as cytomegalovirus-associated.

The CDR3 runs to 16 residues. Trimming cost V 5 bases and J 1 base, with 18 bases left between them. Looked up from germline, CDR1 is SGHAT and CDR2 is FQNNGV. PCR primers comprised 60 Vbeta and 13 Jbeta primers. Assay: immunoSEQ multiplex PCR; the TCRdb copy retains only in-frame clones and omits some. The sample records some 160,000 clones, 60% to 80% being singletons. In the case of this clone: Its antigen is currently unknown.

Sample: PBMCs. The V gene is TRBV11-2, the J gene TRBJ2-7; maybe TRBD2 (5 bases). The clonotype originates from a woman aged 25-40 years in good health and CMV-seronegative. The CDR3 coding sequence is TGTGCCAGCAGCCCCAGGACCGGAGCGGATTCCTACGAGCAGTACTTC. Amino acids: CASSPRTGADSYEQYF.